The 13 T cell receptor beta chains given below trace back to one sample, sequenced in a study of tumor T cells in aggressive B-cell lymphoma. Libraries were prepared by immunoSEQ multiplex PCR; TCRdb keeps only in-frame clonotypes and omits some of them. Here the sample spans some 10,000 clones, about 91% being singletons. Sequencing was performed on tumor tissue. The receptors originated from an adult with diffuse large B cell lymphoma.

V is TRBV4-3 and J is TRBJ2-7, with D possibly matching TRBD1 (6 bases). V lost 2 bases, J lost 5 bases, and 16 bases lay in between. The germline V gene encodes CDR1 LGHNA and CDR2 YSLEER. CDR3 length: 15 residues. CDR3 amino acids: CASSQFPGGADEQYF. CDR3 DNA: TGCGCCAGCAGCCAATTTCCTGGGGGCGCGGACGAGCAGTACTTC.

V usage is TRBV4-3 and J usage is TRBJ2-3; a possible D gene is TRBD2 (5 bases). The CDR3 length is 14 residues. V was trimmed by 5 bases and J by 0 bases, leaving 9 bases between them. Germline lookup yields CDR1 LGHNA and CDR2 YSLEER. The chain's CDR3 is CASSGGLSTDTQYF. The CDR3 DNA follows: TGCGCCAGCAGCGGCGGGCTCAGCACAGATACGCAGTATTTT.

The V gene is TRBV7-2, the J gene TRBJ2-5; D call uncertain. The CDR3 loop spans 13 amino acids. V was clipped by 2 bases and J by 5 bases, with 9 bases between them. Germline CDR1 SGHTA, CDR2 FQGNSA. As DNA, the CDR3 is TGTGCCAGCAGCTTATTTGCGTCGGAGACCCAGTACTTC. It translates to CASSLFASETQYF.

V usage is TRBV5-1 and J usage is TRBJ1-2, with 7 bases lining up with TRBD1. With 6 bases clipped from V and 7 bases from J, the junction kept 12 bases outside the gene matches. In germline, CDR1 is SGHRS, CDR2 YFSETQ. CDR3 length equals 14 residues. The CDR3 spells CASTPEQGYAGYTF. In DNA form, the CDR3 reads TGCGCCAGCACCCCAGAACAGGGGTATGCTGGCTACACCTTC.

The chain has TRBV7-2 and TRBJ2-7; possibly TRBD2 for D (5 bases). The CDR3 length is 14 residues. V was pared by 0 bases and J by 1 base, with 7 bases between. Germline CDR1 and CDR2: SGHTA and FQGNSA. CDR3 sequence reads: CASSLAGVSYEQYF. CDR3 nucleotides: TGTGCCAGCAGCTTAGCGGGAGTGTCCTACGAGCAGTACTTC.

A single count supports this clone. This chain links TRBV9 with TRBJ1-1; D call uncertain. Trimming left V 1 base short and J 4 bases short, with 11 bases between. This CDR3 is 14 amino acids long. Germline loops: CDR1 SGDLS, CDR2 YYNGEE. The DNA of the CDR3 is TGTGCCAGCAGCGTATGGGGAGAGGGCACTGAAGCTTTCTTT. Residues: CASSVWGEGTEAFF.

The chain combines TRBV9 with TRBJ2-6; a possible D gene is TRBD2 (7 bases). The CDR3 is made up of 16 amino acids. Trimming cost V 4 bases and J 4 bases, with 15 bases left between them. Germline values: CDR1 SGDLS, CDR2 YYNGEE. CDR3 DNA sequence: TGTGCCAGCAGCCCCCCCGGGGGGACAGGGGCCAACGTCCTGACTTTC. Residues: CASSPPGGTGANVLTF. Complete variable domain (other parts from reference TRBV9 and TRBJ2-6): DSGVTQTPKHLITATGQRVTLRCSPRSGDLSVYWYQQSLDQGLQFLIQYYNGEERAKGNILERFSAQQFPDLHSELNLSSLELGDSALYFCASSPPGGTGANVLTFGAGSRLTVL.

The CDR3 loop is CAWTRTGNSPLHF. The CDR3 bases are TGTGCCTGGACCAGGACAGGCAATTCACCCCTCCACTTT. This chain joins TRBV30 and TRBJ1-6; 7 nucleotides align to TRBD1. In germline, CDR1 is GTSNPN, CDR2 SVGIG (reference sequence). Trimming cost V 4 bases and J 7 bases; bases outside gene matches: 4. The CDR3 consists of 13 residues.

The chain joins TRBV14 to TRBJ1-2, with D unresolved. The CDR3 spans 14 residues. Germline CDR1 and CDR2: SGHDN and FVKESK. The V gene lost 6 bases and the J gene lost 8 bases, with 19 bases spanning the gap. The CDR3 is CASRSPDYPEGYTF. CDR3 nucleotide sequence: TGTGCCAGCAGGTCCCCCGATTATCCAGAAGGCTACACCTTC.

This chain links TRBV10-2 with TRBJ2-2; 9 positions match TRBD2. Germline V lookup: CDR1 WSHSY, CDR2 SAAADI. J gave up 6 bases and V 5 bases, and 7 bases lay outside the gene matches. The length of the CDR3 is 15 residues. Here the CDR3 DNA reads TGCGCCAGCAGTTCCTTAGCGGGGGCTCCCGGGGAGCTGTTTTTT. As protein: CASSSLAGAPGELFF.

V usage is TRBV5-8 and J usage is TRBJ2-7; D is possibly TRBD2 (6 bases). This CDR3 is 15 amino acids long. The germline CDR1 and CDR2 sequences are SGHTS and YDEGEE. V was pared by 0 bases and J by 0 bases, with 10 bases between. CDR3 region: CASSLASDSSYEQYF. The CDR3 nucleotides read TGTGCCAGCAGCTTGGCTAGCGACAGCTCCTACGAGCAGTACTTC.

DNA of the CDR3: TGTGCCAGCAGTCTAGCTCCCCTTTACGAGCAGTACTTC. Protein sequence: CASSLAPLYEQYF. The chain is built from TRBV28 and TRBJ2-7; tentatively, D is TRBD2 (5 bases). The CDR3 runs to 13 residues. Germline V gives CDR1 MDHEN, CDR2 SYDVKM. The V end lost 5 bases, the J end lost 4 bases, and 12 bases lay between the germline ends.

V gene TRBV9 combines with J gene TRBJ2-1; no clear D. The CDR3 covers 14 residues. CDR1 and CDR2 from the germline V gene are SGDLS and YYNGEE. V was clipped by 2 bases and J by 5 bases, with 11 bases between them. The CDR3 region has the DNA TGTGCCAGCAGCGTCTTCTCCACTAACAATGAGCAGTTCTTC. This sequence encodes CASSVFSTNNEQFF.